This TCR beta chain was observed in a study of blood T cells in healthy people across ages. Study-wide results and caveats: CMV status of donors was unknown, possibly confounding expanded clonotype changes. Samples with more naive T cells showed higher observed beta diversity.

The CDR3 extends over 14 amino acids. Germline V gene sequence: CDR1 DFQATT, CDR2 SNEGSKA (reference sequence). The V and J ends lost 2 bases and 3 bases respectively, with 14 bases between them. Each of the donors had about 9.9 milliliters of peripheral blood drawn into EDTA-treated Vacutainer tubes. PCR was performed a second time for about 6 to 12 cycles using a sample-barcoded 5' primer and a J-beta primer mix. A template-switch adaptor containing 12 random nucleotides labeled each cDNA molecule. TCRdb reprocessed the 5' RACE reads via MiXCR and lists one record per CDR3 protein. The sample lists approximately 770,000 distinct CDR3 sequences; 55% to 70% were seen once. The table lists this clonotype with a few counts. Its antigen is still unknown.

The clonotype was recovered from a man aged 25 to 45 in good health. The rearrangement joins TRBV20-1 to TRBJ2-7, with a tentative D call TRBD1 (6 bases). The sequenced material came from blood. CDR3 amino acids: CSARRYRVNYEQYF. The CDR3, as DNA: TGCAGTGCTAGACGTTACAGGGTTAACTACGAGCAGTACTTC.